The 13 T cell receptor beta chains below all came from one sample that was sequenced in a study of cytomegalovirus exposure and HLA in healthy donors. Both 60 Vbeta primers and 13 Jbeta primers went into the PCR. TCRdb's table, derived via immunoSEQ multiplex PCR, lists solely in-frame clones and lacks some. The data contain fewer than 45,000 clones, almost 70% of them seen just once; the ten biggest clones take up about 4%. The sample comprised PBMCs. The receptors were gathered from a middle-aged man in good health and CMV-seronegative.

The rearrangement joins TRBV28 to TRBJ1-1, with D unresolved. V was clipped by 8 bases and J by 7 bases, with 8 bases between them. This CDR3 has 10 amino acids. Germline V gene lookup returns CDR1 MDHEN and CDR2 SYDVKM. CDR3 loop: CASLRGEAFF. The CDR3 DNA reads as TGTGCCAGCTTACGGGGTGAAGCTTTCTTT.

The chain carries TRBV6-1 and TRBJ1-5; 11 nucleotides match TRBD1. Germline V gives CDR1 MNHNS, CDR2 SASEGT. V lost 5 bases to trimming and J lost 4 bases; unmatched junction nucleotides: 4. This CDR3 is 15 amino acids long. CDR3 DNA: TGTGCCAGCAGTCTGGACAGGGGGCGAAATCAGCCCCAGCATTTT. Amino acid sequence: CASSLDRGRNQPQHF.

The chain joins TRBV27 to TRBJ2-5; no clear D gene. The germline V gene has CDR1 MNHEY and CDR2 SMNVEV (reference sequence). V was cut by 2 bases and J by 3 bases, with 7 bases left in between. The CDR3 totals 13 residues. CDR3 sequence (DNA): TGTGCCAGCAGTTTACAGGTGGAAGAGACCCAGTACTTC. It is translated as CASSLQVEETQYF.

The rearrangement uses TRBV7-8 and TRBJ2-5; the match to TRBD2 covers 12 bases. Germline V lookup: CDR1 SGHVS, CDR2 FQNEAQ. CDR3 length equals 16 residues. J lost 5 bases, V lost 5 bases, and 9 bases had no gene match. CDR3 sequence (DNA): TGTGCCAGCAGCGCGACTAGCGGGGGCCTGGGGGAGACCCAGTACTTC. Residues: CASSATSGGLGETQYF.

This clone has only one observation. The chain carries TRBV11-2 and TRBJ2-1; 7 nucleotides agree with TRBD1. The CDR3 consists of 14 residues. J gave up 6 bases and V 5 bases, and 7 bases lay outside the gene matches. The germline V gene encodes CDR1 SGHAT and CDR2 FQNNGV. The CDR3 DNA sequence: TGTGCCAGCAGCCGGGGACAGCGCTTCAATGAGCAGTTCTTC. It codes for CASSRGQRFNEQFF.

This chain joins TRBV6-5 and TRBJ1-6; D is perhaps TRBD1 (5 bases). The germline gives CDR1 MNHEY, CDR2 SVGAGI. This CDR3 is built from 15 residues. V lost 4 bases and J lost 2, with 9 bases in between. CDR3 sequence (DNA): TGTGCCAGCAGTTGGGGGGAGACCTATAATTCACCCCTCCACTTT. As protein: CASSWGETYNSPLHF.

The chain combines TRBV30 with TRBJ2-2, with 8 bases lining up with TRBD2. Per the germline V gene, CDR1 is GTSNPN and CDR2 is SVGIG (reference sequence). V was pared by 5 bases and J by 1 base, with 3 bases of the junction left unmatched. The CDR3 runs to 14 residues. CDR3 sequence reads: CAWASGGNTGELFF. CDR3 DNA sequence: TGTGCCTGGGCCAGCGGGGGGAACACCGGGGAGCTGTTTTTT. The full variable domain, rest sourced from reference TRBV30 and TRBJ2-2, is SQTIHQWPATLVQPVGSPLSLECTVEGTSNPNLYWYRQAAGRGLQLLFYSVGIGQISSEVPQNLSASRPQDRQFILSSKKLLLSDSGFYLCAWASGGNTGELFFGEGSRLTVL.

The sample holds one count of this clone. This chain uses TRBV7-2 with TRBJ2-5; 9 bases are shared with TRBD1. Near its end, the DNA agrees better with TRBJ2-7, so the J call may be wrong. Germline V gene lookup returns CDR1 SGHTA and CDR2 FQGNSA. The CDR3 extends over 14 amino acids. CDR3 sequence: CASSFAGQGGEQYF. The CDR3 DNA is TGTGCCAGCAGCTTCGCGGGACAGGGCGGCGAGCAGTACTTC.

The chain links TRBV4-2 to TRBJ2-7; TRBD2 aligns across 11 bases. Unmatched junction bases numbered 1, after V lost 1 base and J lost 2 bases. The germline gives CDR1 LGHNA, CDR2 YNFKEQ. There are 15 residues in the CDR3. CDR3: CASSQVLAGAYEQYF. The CDR3 DNA is TGTGCCAGCAGCCAAGTACTAGCGGGAGCCTACGAGCAGTACTTC.

The table lists this clone with a count of one. The V and J genes are TRBV27 and TRBJ1-2; D ambiguous. Trimming pared 5 bases from V and 7 bases from J, leaving 14 bases between. The V gene's germline CDR1 is MNHEY and CDR2 SMNVEV (reference sequence). The length of the CDR3 is 13 residues. The CDR3 DNA reads as TGTGCCAGCAGTCCTCTTACTGGAGGTGGCTACACCTTC. It codes for CASSPLTGGGYTF.

The chain joins TRBV19 to TRBJ2-1; 10 nucleotides line up with TRBD2. The V segment lost 6 bases and the J segment 5 bases; nucleotides outside the gene matches: 7. CDR3 length equals 15 residues. Per germline, CDR1 LNHDA and CDR2 SQIVND (reference sequence). Here the CDR3 reads CASSQLAGVDNEQFF. The CDR3 DNA is TGTGCCAGTAGCCAGCTAGCGGGGGTGGACAATGAGCAGTTCTTC.

The chain joins TRBV7-2 to TRBJ2-2; D not resolved. Trimming pared 3 bases from V and 1 base from J, leaving 6 bases between. CDR1 and CDR2 (germline): SGHTA, FQGNSA. The CDR3 is 14 amino acids. Here the CDR3 DNA reads TGTGCCAGCAGCTTGTACAGGAACACCGGGGAGCTGTTTTTT. Translated, it gives CASSLYRNTGELFF.

CDR3 sequence (DNA): TGTGCCAGCAGCCAGACTAGCAGCTACAATGAGCAGTTCTTC. This gives the protein CASSQTSSYNEQFF. The chain uses TRBV11-3 and TRBJ2-1; TRBD2 aligns across 7 bases. The CDR3 covers 14 residues. With V trimmed by 5 bases and J by 3 bases, 4 bases remained unmatched. CDR1 and CDR2 from the germline V gene are SGHNT and YENEEA. Variable domain in full (rest from reference TRBV11-3 and TRBJ2-1): EAGVVQSPRYKIIEKKQPVAFWCNPISGHNTLYWYLQNLGQGPELLIRYENEEAVDDSQLPKDRFSAERLKGVDSTLKIQPAELGDSAVYLCASSQTSSYNEQFFGPGTRLTVL.